This TCR beta chain comes out of a study of blood T cell repertoires in COVID-19. The CDR3 is 15 amino acids. The V end lost 3 bases, the J end lost 2 bases, and 12 bases lay between the germline ends. The germline gives CDR1 LNHDA, CDR2 SQIVND (reference sequence). Assay used: immunoSEQ multiplex PCR; TCRdb lists only in-frame clones, some missing. Of some 300,000 clones in the sample, about 88% were seen once. The V gene is TRBV19, the J gene TRBJ2-3, with D unclear. This receptor was obtained from an older woman in a cohort exposed to, infected with or recovered from COVID-19 (not recorded which). The specimen was PBMCs or T cells enriched from blood (not recorded which). CDR3 in DNA: TGTGCCAGTAGTATCTGGCGTACAGCCACAGATACGCAGTATTTT. It encodes CASSIWRTATDTQYF.